The source of this T cell receptor beta chain is a study of CD8+ T cells in alopecia areata. Study summary: Each of the treated patients was given oral tofacitinib, 5 to 10 mg twice daily, for moderate-to-severe alopecia areata. Tofacitinib lasted 6 to 18 months, then 6 months off drug. General study points: Lesional scalp, especially alopecia totalis/universalis, showed higher clonality than normal scalp.

Germline-derived CDR1 and CDR2 are SGHRS and YFSETQ. With 3 bases clipped from V and 5 bases from J, the junction kept 8 bases outside the gene matches. The CDR3 is made up of 15 amino acids. This clone was seen a handful of times. Its antigen is not known. The sequencing template was cDNA reverse transcribed from extracted RNA. Generated by immunoSEQ multiplex PCR, the TCRdb table keeps only in-frame clones and is missing some. The repertoire includes more than 150,000 clones, 50% to 75% of them detected once, and about 15% sits in the top ten. Source: CD4+ T cells sorted from blood, taken at week 0. The origin of this receptor is a human donor with alopecia areata. The J gene is TRBJ2-5, the V gene TRBV5-1; 9 bases are shared with TRBD2. CDR3 sequence: CASSSSGGPGETQYF. The CDR3 DNA reads TGCGCCAGCAGCTCAAGCGGGGGGCCGGGGGAGACCCAGTACTTC.